Listed below are T cell receptor beta chains from one sample, sequenced in a study of human T cells and chemical hapten exposure. Using its own MiXCR run on the RACE reads, TCRdb lists one record per CDR3 protein. The table includes roughly 150,000 distinct CDR3 sequences, about 10% detected once. This specimen consisted of whole blood, obtained in connection with sensitization to the hapten diphenylcyclopropenone (DPC). These receptors came from a woman between 50 and 59 years old with alopecia areata. Some clones in this sample may be carry-over from other donors' samples. Each CDR3 is given with its conserved first and last residue. A D gene is named only where the DNA matches it firmly. Some rows have no size entry. The others give once, few or many, or a class for an expanded clone.

D gene | clone size | J gene | V gene | CDR3 DNA | CDR3 protein
- | few | TRBJ2-5 | TRBV6-5 | TGTGCCAGCAGTTCCCGGGGGCCGGGGGAGACCCAGTACTTC | CASSSRGPGETQYF
TRBD1 | - | TRBJ2-3 | TRBV2 | TGTGCCAGCAGTCGCGACAGGGGGCTCACAGATACGCAGTATTTT | CASSRDRGLTDTQYF
TRBD2 | - | TRBJ2-1 | TRBV6-2/TRBV6-3 | TGTGCCAGCACGCCAAGCGGGAGGTCCTACAATGAGCAGTTCTTC | CASTPSGRSYNEQFF
TRBD2 | - | TRBJ2-7 | TRBV27 | TGTGCCAGCTGGACTAGCGGGAGATCGGACGAGCAGTACTTC | CASWTSGRSDEQYF
- | few | TRBJ1-4 | TRBV28 | TGTGCCAGCAGTTCCCGTAGGGAAAAACTGTTTTTT | CASSSRREKLFF
TRBD2 | few | TRBJ2-3 | TRBV6-2/TRBV6-3 | TGTGCCACCCTCCGAAGCGGGAGTGACACAGATACGCAGTATTTT | CATLRSGSDTDTQYF
TRBD1 | - | TRBJ1-5 | TRBV6-5 | TGTGCCAGCAGTTACTCCCGGACAGGGGGCCATCATCAGCCCCAGCATTTT | CASSYSRTGGHHQPQHF
- | - | TRBJ2-7 | TRBV11-2 | TGTGCCAGCAGCTTAGGGTCTGGCGCCTACGAGCAGTACTTC | CASSLGSGAYEQYF
TRBD1 | - | TRBJ1-5 | TRBV7-2 | TGTGCCAGCAGTCGGGGGGGAGGACAGGCAGTTTTTGGCAATCAGCCCCAGCATTTT | CASSRGGGQAVFGNQPQHF
- | many | TRBJ1-5 | TRBV20-1 | TGCAGTGCTAGAGATGGCTCTCTAGAGCTTCGGAATCAGCCCCAGCATTTT | CSARDGSLELRNQPQHF
- | few | TRBJ2-7 | TRBV15 | TGTGCCACCAGCAGAGATCAGGCCTCCTACGAGCAGTACTTC | CATSRDQASYEQYF
- | - | TRBJ1-3 | TRBV6-6 | TGTGCCAGCAGCCCCGAGGGGGGCACTGGAAACACCATATATTTT | CASSPEGGTGNTIYF
TRBD1 | - | TRBJ1-2 | TRBV29-1 | TGCAGCCAACAAAGGGAGGGGGCAGGCTATGGCTACACCTTC | CSQQREGAGYGYTF
- | many | TRBJ1-4 | TRBV4-2 | TGTGCCAGCAGCCCGTTCCCGGTATCAAGGGATGAAAAACTGTTTTTT | CASSPFPVSRDEKLFF
- | - | TRBJ1-5 | TRBV6-2/TRBV6-3 | TGTGCCAGCAGTTATTCGGGCGGGAGAGATAGCAATCAGCCCCAGCATTTT | CASSYSGGRDSNQPQHF
- | many | TRBJ1-2 | TRBV18 | TGTGCCAGCTCACCCCTTGGTCGGGAAGGATGGTATGGCTACACCTTC | CASSPLGREGWYGYTF
TRBD2 | many | TRBJ2-3 | TRBV10-3 | TGTGCCATCAGTGAATGGACTAGCGGGAGCTCAGATACGCAGTATTTT | CAISEWTSGSSDTQYF
TRBD1 | many | TRBJ2-3 | TRBV27 | TGTGCCAGCAGTTTAATGGGACAGGGCTCAGATACGCAGTATTTT | CASSLMGQGSDTQYF
- | - | TRBJ1-6 | TRBV18 | TGTGCCAGCTCACCCCGCTCAGTTGGGGTTAATTCACCCCTCCACTTT | CASSPRSVGVNSPLHF
TRBD1 | - | TRBJ1-4 | TRBV12-3/TRBV12-4 | TGTGCCAGCAGTCCGACAGGGGCTAAAGAAAAACTGTTTTTT | CASSPTGAKEKLFF
- | - | TRBJ2-2 | TRBV7-2 | TGTGCCAGCAGGTGGAGGGTCACCGGGGAGCTGTTTTTT | CASRWRVTGELFF
TRBD1 | - | TRBJ2-5 | TRBV2 | TGTGCCAGCAGTCGACAGGGCAGAGAGACCCAGTACTTC | CASSRQGRETQYF
TRBD1 | many | TRBJ1-1 | TRBV7-9 | TGTGCCAGCAGCACCCGATACGACAGGGCTTCAGCTTTCTTT | CASSTRYDRASAFF
- | - | TRBJ2-3 | TRBV9 | TGTGCCAGCAGCGTAGATAGACAAGACACAGATACGCAGTATTTT | CASSVDRQDTDTQYF
- | many | TRBJ1-6 | TRBV12-3/TRBV12-4 | TGTGCCAGCAGTTTACTACAGTTTAATTCACCCCTCCACTTT | CASSLLQFNSPLHF
- | many | TRBJ1-5 | TRBV4-3 | TGCGCCAGCAGCCAAGCTGTGTATAGCAATCAGCCCCAGCATTTT | CASSQAVYSNQPQHF
TRBD1 | - | TRBJ1-5 | TRBV12-3/TRBV12-4 | TGTGCCAGCAGTCTTTACAGGGGTAATCAGCCCCAGCATTTT | CASSLYRGNQPQHF
- | once | TRBJ2-3 | TRBV7-9 | TGTGCCAGCCCTGATGGGGAAACAAACTTT | CASPDGETNF
- | many | TRBJ2-2 | TRBV6-5 | TGTGCCAGCAGGTTCCCGACCGGGGAGCTGTTTTTT | CASRFPTGELFF
- | few | TRBJ2-3 | TRBV23-1 | TGCGCCAGCAGTCAATATACCGCCTTAGAGGCAGATACGCAGTATTTT | CASSQYTALEADTQYF
- | many | TRBJ2-3 | TRBV6-2/TRBV6-3 | TGTGCCAGCAGTAGGACTCCACGGCAGTATTTT | CASSRTPRQYF
TRBD1 | - | TRBJ1-6 | TRBV28 | TGTGCCAGCAGCCAGACAGGGAATTCACCCCTCCACTTT | CASSQTGNSPLHF
TRBD1 | many | TRBJ1-2 | TRBV27 | TGTGCCAGCAGTTCGGACAGGTTGTATGGCTACACCTTC | CASSSDRLYGYTF
- | many | TRBJ2-1 | TRBV29-1 | TGCAGCGTTGATCCTCAGGGACTCTACAATGAGCAGTTCTTC | CSVDPQGLYNEQFF
- | - | TRBJ2-1 | TRBV6-5 | TGTGCCAGCAGTCCACCGGCGGGCGGCGATGAGCAGTTCTTC | CASSPPAGGDEQFF
- | - | TRBJ1-1 | TRBV15 | TGTGCCACCAGCAGAGGAAGGCCGCCGAACACTGAAGCTTTCTTT | CATSRGRPPNTEAFF
TRBD1 | many | TRBJ2-5 | TRBV5-1 | TGCGCCAGCAGCTTAAACAGGGGATCCCAAGAGACCCAGTACTTC | CASSLNRGSQETQYF
TRBD2 | few | TRBJ2-5 | TRBV27 | TGTGCCAGCAGCCTCCGGTGGCTAGCGGGAACAGGGGAGACCCAGTACTTC | CASSLRWLAGTGETQYF
TRBD1 | - | TRBJ2-3 | TRBV5-6 | TGTGCCAGCAGCTTGGCCCCCGGGACAGGCTATAGGGATCTCACAGATACGCAGTATTTT | CASSLAPGTGYRDLTDTQYF
- | - | TRBJ1-6 | TRBV25-1 | TGTGCCAGCAGTTGGAAGGGTTTTTCGGCCCTCCACTTT | CASSWKGFSALHF
TRBD2 | few | TRBJ2-4 | TRBV14 | TGTGCCAGCAGCCAAAGGACGGGAGGGCCCAACATTCAGTACTTC | CASSQRTGGPNIQYF
TRBD1 | many | TRBJ2-3 | TRBV3-1 | TGTGCCAGCAGCCCGGACAGGGAAGATACGCAGTATTTT | CASSPDREDTQYF
- | - | TRBJ1-1 | TRBV6-5 | TGTGCCAGCAGAGCCGGGGTGAACACTGAAGCTTTCTTT | CASRAGVNTEAFF
- | many | TRBJ2-6 | TRBV27 | TGTGCCAGCAGTCCTCGGTGGGGGGCCAACGTCCTGACTTTC | CASSPRWGANVLTF